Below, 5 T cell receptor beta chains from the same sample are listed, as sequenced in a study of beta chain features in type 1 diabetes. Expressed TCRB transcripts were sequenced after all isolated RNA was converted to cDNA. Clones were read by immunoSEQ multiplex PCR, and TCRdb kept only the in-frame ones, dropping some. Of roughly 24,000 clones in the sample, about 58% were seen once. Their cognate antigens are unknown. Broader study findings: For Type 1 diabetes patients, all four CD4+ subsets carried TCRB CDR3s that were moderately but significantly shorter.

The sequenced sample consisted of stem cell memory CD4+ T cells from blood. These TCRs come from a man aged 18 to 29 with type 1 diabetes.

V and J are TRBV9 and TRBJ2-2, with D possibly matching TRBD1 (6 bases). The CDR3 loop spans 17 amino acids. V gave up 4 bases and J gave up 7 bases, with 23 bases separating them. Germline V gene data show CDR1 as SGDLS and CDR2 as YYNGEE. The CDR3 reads CASSLTDQTGGNGELFF. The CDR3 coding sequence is TGTGCCAGCAGCCTAACAGACCAGACAGGTGGTAACGGGGAGCTGTTTTTT.

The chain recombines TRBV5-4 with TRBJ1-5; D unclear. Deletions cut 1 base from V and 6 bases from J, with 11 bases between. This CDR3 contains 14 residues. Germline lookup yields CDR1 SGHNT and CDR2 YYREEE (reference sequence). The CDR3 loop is CASSLPGSPQPQHF. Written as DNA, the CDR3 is TGTGCCAGCAGCTTGCCGGGGTCCCCTCAGCCCCAGCATTTT. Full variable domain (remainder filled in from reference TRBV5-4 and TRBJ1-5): ETGVTQSPTHLIKTRGQQVTLRCSSQSGHNTVSWYQQALGQGPQFIFQYYREEENGRGNFPPRFSGLQFPNYSSELNVNALELDDSALYLCASSLPGSPQPQHFGDGTRLSIL.

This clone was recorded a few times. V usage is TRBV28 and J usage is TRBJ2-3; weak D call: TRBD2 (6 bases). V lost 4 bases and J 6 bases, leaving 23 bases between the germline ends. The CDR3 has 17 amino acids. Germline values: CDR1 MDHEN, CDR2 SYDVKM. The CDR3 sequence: CASSWLATLTFMDTQYF. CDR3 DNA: TGTGCCAGCAGTTGGCTAGCGACCCTTACGTTTATGGATACGCAGTATTTT. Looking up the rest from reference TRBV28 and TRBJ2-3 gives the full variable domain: DVKVTQSSRYLVKRTGEKVFLECVQDMDHENMFWYRQDPGLGLRLIYFSYDVKMKEKGDIPEGYSVSREKKERFSLILESASTNQTSMYLCASSWLATLTFMDTQYFGPGTRLTVL.

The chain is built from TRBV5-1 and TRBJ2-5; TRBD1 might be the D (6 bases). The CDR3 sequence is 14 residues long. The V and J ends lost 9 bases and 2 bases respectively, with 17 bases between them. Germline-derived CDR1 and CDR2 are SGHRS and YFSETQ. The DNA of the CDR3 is TGCGCCACCTCGCATCGGACAGTACAAGAGACCCAGTACTTC. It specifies CATSHRTVQETQYF.

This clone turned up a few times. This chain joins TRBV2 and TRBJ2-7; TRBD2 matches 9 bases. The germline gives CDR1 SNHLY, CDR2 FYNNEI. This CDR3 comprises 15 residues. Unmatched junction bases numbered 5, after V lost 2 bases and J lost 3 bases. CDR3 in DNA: TGTGCCAGCAGTGAAAGGGAGACTAGCGGCTACGAGCAGTACTTC. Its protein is CASSERETSGYEQYF.